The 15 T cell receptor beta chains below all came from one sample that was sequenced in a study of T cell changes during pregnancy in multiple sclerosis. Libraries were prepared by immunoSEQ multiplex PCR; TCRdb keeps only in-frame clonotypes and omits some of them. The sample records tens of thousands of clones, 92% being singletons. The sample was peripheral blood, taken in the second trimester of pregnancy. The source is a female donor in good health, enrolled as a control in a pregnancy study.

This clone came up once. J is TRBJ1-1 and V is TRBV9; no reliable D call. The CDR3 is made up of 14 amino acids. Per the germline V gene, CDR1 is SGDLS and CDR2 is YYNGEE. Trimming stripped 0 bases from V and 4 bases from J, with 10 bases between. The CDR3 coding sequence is TGTGCCAGCAGCGTAGGGGGAGAGGCCACTGAAGCTTTCTTT. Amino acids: CASSVGGEATEAFF.

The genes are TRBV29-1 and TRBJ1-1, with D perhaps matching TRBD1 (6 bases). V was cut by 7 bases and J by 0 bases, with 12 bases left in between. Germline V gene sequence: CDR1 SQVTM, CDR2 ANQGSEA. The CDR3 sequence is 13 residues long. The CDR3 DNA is TGCAGCGGGGCAACAGGGATGAACACTGAAGCTTTCTTT. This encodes CSGATGMNTEAFF.

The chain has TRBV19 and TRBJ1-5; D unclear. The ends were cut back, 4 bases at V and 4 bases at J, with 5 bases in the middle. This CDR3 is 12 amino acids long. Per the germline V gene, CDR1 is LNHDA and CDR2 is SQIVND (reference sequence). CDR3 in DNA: TGTGCCAGTAGTACCACTAATCAGCCCCAGCATTTT. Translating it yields CASSTTNQPQHF.

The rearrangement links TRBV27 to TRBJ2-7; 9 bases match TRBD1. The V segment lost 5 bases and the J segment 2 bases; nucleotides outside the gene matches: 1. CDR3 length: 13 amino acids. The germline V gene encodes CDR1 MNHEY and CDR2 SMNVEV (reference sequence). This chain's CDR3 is CASSTGGPYEQYF. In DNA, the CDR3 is TGTGCCAGCAGTACAGGGGGCCCCTACGAGCAGTACTTC.

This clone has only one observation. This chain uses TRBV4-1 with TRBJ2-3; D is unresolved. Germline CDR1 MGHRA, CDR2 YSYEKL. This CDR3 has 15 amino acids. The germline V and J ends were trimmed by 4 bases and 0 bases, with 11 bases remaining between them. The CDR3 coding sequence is TGCGCCAGCAGCCCCCCTATTACTAGCACAGATACGCAGTATTTT. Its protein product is CASSPPITSTDTQYF.

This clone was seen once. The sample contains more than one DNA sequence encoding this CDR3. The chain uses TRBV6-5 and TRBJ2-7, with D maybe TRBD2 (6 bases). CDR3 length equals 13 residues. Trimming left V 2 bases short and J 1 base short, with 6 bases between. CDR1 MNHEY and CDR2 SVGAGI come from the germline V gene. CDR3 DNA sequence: TGTGCCAGCAGTTACGCGGGGTCCTACGAGCAGTACTTC. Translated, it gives CASSYAGSYEQYF.

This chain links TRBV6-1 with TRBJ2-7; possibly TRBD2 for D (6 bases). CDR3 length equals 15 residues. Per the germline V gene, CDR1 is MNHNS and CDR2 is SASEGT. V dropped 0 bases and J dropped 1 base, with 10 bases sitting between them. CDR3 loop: CASSEAVEGSYEQYF. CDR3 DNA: TGTGCCAGCAGTGAAGCGGTGGAGGGTTCCTACGAGCAGTACTTC.

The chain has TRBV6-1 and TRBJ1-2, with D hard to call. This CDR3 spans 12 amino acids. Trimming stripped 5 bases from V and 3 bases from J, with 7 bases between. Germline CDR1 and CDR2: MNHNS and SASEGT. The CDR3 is CASSQGHYGYTF. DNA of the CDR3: TGTGCCAGCAGTCAAGGGCACTATGGCTACACCTTC.

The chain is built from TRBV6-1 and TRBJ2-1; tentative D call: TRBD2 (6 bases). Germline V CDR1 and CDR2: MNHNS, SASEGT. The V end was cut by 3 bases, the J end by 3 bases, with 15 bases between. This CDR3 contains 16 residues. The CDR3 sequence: CASSDRGLTNYNEQFF. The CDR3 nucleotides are TGTGCCAGCAGTGATCGGGGACTTACGAACTACAATGAGCAGTTCTTC.

CDR3 amino acids: CASSLGGQGGLIEQYF. The CDR3 coding sequence is TGTGCCAGCAGCTTAGGAGGGCAGGGGGGTTTAATCGAGCAGTACTTC. This sequence joins TRBV11-2 and TRBJ2-7, with a tentative D call TRBD1 (7 bases). V shed 1 base and J shed 6 bases, with 19 bases lying between them. The CDR3 length is 16 residues. CDR1 and CDR2 from the germline V gene are SGHAT and FQNNGV. Full variable domain (missing parts from reference TRBV11-2 and TRBJ2-7): EAGVAQSPRYKIIEKRQSVAFWCNPISGHATLYWYQQILGQGPKLLIQFQNNGVVDDSQLPKDRFSAERLKGVDSTLKIQPAKLEDSAVYLCASSLGGQGGLIEQYFGPGTRLTVT.

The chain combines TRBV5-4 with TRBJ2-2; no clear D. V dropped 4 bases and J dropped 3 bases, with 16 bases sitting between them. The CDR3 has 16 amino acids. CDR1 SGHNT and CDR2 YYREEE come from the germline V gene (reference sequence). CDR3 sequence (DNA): TGTGCCAGCAGCGAATGGAACAGAAAGGACACCGGGGAGCTGTTTTTT. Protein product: CASSEWNRKDTGELFF.

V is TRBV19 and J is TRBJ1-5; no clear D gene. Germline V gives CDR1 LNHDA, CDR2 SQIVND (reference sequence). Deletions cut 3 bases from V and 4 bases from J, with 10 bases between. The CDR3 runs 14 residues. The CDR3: CASSMPVSNQPQHF. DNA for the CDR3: TGTGCCAGTAGTATGCCAGTGTCTAATCAGCCCCAGCATTTT.

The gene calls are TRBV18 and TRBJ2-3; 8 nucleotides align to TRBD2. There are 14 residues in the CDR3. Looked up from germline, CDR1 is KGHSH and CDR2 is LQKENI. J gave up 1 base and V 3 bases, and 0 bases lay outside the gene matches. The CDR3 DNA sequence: TGTGCCAGCTCACCGGGACTAGGCACAGATACGCAGTATTTT. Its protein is CASSPGLGTDTQYF.

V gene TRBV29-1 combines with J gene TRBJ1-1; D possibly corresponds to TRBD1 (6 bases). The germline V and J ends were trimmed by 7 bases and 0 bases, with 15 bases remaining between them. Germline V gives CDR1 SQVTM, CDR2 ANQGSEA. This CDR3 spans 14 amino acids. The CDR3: CSAARTVMNTEAFF. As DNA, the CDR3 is TGCAGCGCCGCAAGGACAGTCATGAACACTGAAGCTTTCTTT.

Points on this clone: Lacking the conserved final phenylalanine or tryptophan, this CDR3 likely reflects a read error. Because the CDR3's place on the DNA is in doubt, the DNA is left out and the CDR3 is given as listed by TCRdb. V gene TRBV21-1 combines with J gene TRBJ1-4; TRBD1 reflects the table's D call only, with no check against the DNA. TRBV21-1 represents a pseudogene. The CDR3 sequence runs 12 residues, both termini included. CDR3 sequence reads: CASSKEMRDIRG.